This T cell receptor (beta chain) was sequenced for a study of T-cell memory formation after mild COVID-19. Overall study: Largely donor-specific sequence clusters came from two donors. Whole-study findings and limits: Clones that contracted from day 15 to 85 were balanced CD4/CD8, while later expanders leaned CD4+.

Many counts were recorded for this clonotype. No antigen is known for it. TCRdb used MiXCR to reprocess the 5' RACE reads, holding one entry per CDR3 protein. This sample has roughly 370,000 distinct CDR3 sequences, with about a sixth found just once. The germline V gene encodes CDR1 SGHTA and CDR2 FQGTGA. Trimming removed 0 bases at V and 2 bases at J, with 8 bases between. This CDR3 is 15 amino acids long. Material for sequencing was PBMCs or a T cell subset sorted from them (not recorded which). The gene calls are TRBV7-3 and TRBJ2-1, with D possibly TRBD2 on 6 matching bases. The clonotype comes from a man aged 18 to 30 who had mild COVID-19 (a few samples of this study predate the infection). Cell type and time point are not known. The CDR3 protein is CASSLTGGTYNEQFF. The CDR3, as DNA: TGTGCCAGCAGCTTAACTGGGGGGACCTACAATGAGCAGTTCTTC.